This T cell receptor beta chain was retrieved from a study of blood T cell repertoires in COVID-19. Study-level background: Sample material is recorded as cDNA or gDNA derived from T cells, B-cell-depleted T cells, or PBMCs.

TCRdb's table, derived via immunoSEQ multiplex PCR, lists solely in-frame clones and lacks some. Of over 150,000 clones listed, roughly 83% were seen once; the top ten hold less than 3.5%. The J segment lost 7 bases and the V segment lost 0 bases, leaving 6 bases of the junction unmatched. This CDR3 has 16 residues. Germline CDR1 is SEHNR and CDR2 is FQNEAQ (reference sequence). V is TRBV7-9 and J is TRBJ2-1, with 10 bases identical to TRBD1. Sequenced: peripheral blood. The receptor's source is a woman in her fifties or sixties with acute or convalescent COVID-19. CDR3 sequence (DNA): TGTGCCAGCAGCTTAGCCCGGGACAGGGGTCGGAATGAGCAGTTCTTC. Translating gives CASSLARDRGRNEQFF.